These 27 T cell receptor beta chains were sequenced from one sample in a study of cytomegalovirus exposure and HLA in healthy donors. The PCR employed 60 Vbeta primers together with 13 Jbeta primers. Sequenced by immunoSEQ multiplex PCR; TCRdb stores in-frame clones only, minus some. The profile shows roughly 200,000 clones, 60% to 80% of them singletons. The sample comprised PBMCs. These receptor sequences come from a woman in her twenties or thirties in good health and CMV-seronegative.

CDR3 in amino acids: CASSRGQTYEQYF. CDR3 nucleotide sequence: TGCGCCAGCAGCCGGGGACAGACCTACGAGCAGTACTTC. The V call is TRBV5-1, the J call TRBJ2-7, with 7 bases lining up with TRBD1. There are 13 residues in the CDR3. V was clipped by 4 bases and J by 2 bases; unmatched bases: 3. The germline V gene encodes CDR1 SGHRS and CDR2 YFSETQ.

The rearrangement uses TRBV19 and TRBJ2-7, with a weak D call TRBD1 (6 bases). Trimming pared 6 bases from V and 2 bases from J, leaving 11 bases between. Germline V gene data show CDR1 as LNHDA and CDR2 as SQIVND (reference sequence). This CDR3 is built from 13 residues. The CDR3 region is CASSRTATYEQYF. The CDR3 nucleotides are TGTGCCAGTAGCAGGACAGCTACCTACGAGCAGTACTTC. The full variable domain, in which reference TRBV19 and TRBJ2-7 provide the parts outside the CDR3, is DGGITQSPKYLFRKEGQNVTLSCEQNLNHDAMYWYRQDPGQGLRLIYYSQIVNDFQKGDIAEGYSVSREKKESFPLTVTSAQKNPTAFYLCASSRTATYEQYFGPGTRLTVT.

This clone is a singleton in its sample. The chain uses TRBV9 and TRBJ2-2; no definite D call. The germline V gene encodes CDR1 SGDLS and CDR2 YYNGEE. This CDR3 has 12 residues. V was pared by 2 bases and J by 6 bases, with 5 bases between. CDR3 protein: CASSVSAGELFF. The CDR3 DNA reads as TGTGCCAGCAGCGTCTCTGCCGGGGAGCTGTTTTTT.

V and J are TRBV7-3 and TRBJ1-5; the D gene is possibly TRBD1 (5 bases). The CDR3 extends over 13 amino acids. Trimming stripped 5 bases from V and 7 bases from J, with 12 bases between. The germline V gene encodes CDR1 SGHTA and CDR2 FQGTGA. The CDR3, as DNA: TGTGCCAGCAGCGAAGGGGCCTTGCAGCCCCAGCATTTT. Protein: CASSEGALQPQHF.

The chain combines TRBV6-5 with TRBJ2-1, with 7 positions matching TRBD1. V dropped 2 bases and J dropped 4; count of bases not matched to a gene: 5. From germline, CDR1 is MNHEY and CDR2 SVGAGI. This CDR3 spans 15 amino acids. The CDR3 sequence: CASSYGQGEYNEQFF. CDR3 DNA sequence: TGTGCCAGCAGTTACGGGCAGGGGGAATACAATGAGCAGTTCTTC.

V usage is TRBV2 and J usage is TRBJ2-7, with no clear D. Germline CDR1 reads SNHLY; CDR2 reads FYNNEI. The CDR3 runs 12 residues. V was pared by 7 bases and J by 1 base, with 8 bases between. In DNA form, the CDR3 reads TGTGCCAGCATGGCGGTTTCCTACGAGCAGTACTTC. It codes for CASMAVSYEQYF. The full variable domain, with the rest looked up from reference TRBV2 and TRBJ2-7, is EPEVTQTPSHQVTQMGQEVILRCVPISNHLYFYWYRQILGQKVEFLVSFYNNEISEKSEIFDDQFSVERPDGSNFTLKIRSTKLEDSAMYFCASMAVSYEQYFGPGTRLTVT.

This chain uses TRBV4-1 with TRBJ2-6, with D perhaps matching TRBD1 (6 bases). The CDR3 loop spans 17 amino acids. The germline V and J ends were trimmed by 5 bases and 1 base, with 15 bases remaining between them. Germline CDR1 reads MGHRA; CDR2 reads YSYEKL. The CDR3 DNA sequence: TGCGCCAGCAGCTCCGGGACAAGTTGGTCTGGGGCCAACGTCCTGACTTTC. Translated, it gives CASSSGTSWSGANVLTF.

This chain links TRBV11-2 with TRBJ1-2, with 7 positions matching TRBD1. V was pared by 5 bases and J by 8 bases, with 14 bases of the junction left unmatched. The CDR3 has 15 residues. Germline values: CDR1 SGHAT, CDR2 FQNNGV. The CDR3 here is CASSPRTGKKRGYTF. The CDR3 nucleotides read TGTGCCAGCAGCCCCCGGACAGGAAAAAAGCGCGGCTACACCTTC.

CDR3 in amino acids: CASSQKTGELFF. In DNA form, the CDR3 reads TGTGCCAGCAGCCAGAAGACCGGGGAGCTGTTTTTT. The chain links TRBV7-3 to TRBJ2-2; D unresolved. The V end lost 5 bases, the J end lost 5 bases, and 6 bases lay between the germline ends. Germline loops: CDR1 SGHTA, CDR2 FQGTGA. The CDR3 extends over 12 amino acids.

This CDR3 is CASSLGLYNSPLHF. DNA of the CDR3: TGTGCCAGCAGCTTAGGTCTCTATAATTCACCCCTCCACTTT. The V call is TRBV7-8, the J call TRBJ1-6, with D unresolved. The CDR3 is 14 amino acids. V gave up 1 base and J gave up 3 bases, with 4 bases separating them. The germline CDR1 and CDR2 sequences are SGHVS and FQNEAQ.

CDR3 nucleotides: TGTGCCAGCAGTTTTCGCCCCCCGGGACTCCCTAGTGAGCAGTTCTTC. This codes for CASSFRPPGLPSEQFF. This chain links TRBV27 with TRBJ2-1; D is possibly TRBD2 (6 bases). The germline V and J ends were trimmed by 3 bases and 9 bases, with 21 bases remaining between them. The germline V gene encodes CDR1 MNHEY and CDR2 SMNVEV (reference sequence). This CDR3 has 16 residues.

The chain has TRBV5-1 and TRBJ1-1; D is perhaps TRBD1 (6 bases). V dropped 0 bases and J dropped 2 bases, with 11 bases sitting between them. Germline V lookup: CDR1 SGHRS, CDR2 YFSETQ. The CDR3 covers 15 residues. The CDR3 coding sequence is TGCGCCAGCAGCTTGGGGGGGCTGTTCAACACTGAAGCTTTCTTT. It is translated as CASSLGGLFNTEAFF.

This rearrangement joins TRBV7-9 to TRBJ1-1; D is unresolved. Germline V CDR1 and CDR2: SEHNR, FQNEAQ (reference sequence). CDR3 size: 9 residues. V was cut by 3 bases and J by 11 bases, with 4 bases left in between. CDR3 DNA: TGTGCCAGCAGCTTGGGCGCTTTCTTT. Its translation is CASSLGAFF.

The CDR3 region has the DNA TGTGCCAGCAGTCAAGGGGGTCCCTCCTACGAGCAGTACTTC. The encoded protein is CASSQGGPSYEQYF. The V call is TRBV6-6, the J call TRBJ2-7, with TRBD1 as a possible D gene (6 bases). This CDR3 comprises 14 residues. The germline V gene has CDR1 MNHNY and CDR2 SVGAGI (reference sequence). V was cut by 5 bases and J by 0 bases, with 11 bases left in between.

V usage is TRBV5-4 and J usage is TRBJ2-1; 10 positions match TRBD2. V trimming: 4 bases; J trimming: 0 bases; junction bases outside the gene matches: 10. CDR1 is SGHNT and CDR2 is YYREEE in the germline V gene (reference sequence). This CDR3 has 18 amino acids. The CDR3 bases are TGTGCCAGCAGCCACTCTCCTAGCGGGGGAACCTCCTACAATGAGCAGTTCTTC. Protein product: CASSHSPSGGTSYNEQFF.

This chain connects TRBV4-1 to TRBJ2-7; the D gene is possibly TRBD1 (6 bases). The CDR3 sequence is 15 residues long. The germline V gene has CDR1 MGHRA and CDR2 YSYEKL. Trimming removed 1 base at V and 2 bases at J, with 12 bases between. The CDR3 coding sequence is TGCGCCAGCAGCCAAGCCTGGGGGCAGGCCTACGAGCAGTACTTC. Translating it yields CASSQAWGQAYEQYF.

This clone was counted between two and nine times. The CDR3: CASFQGTDSNQPQHF. The CDR3 region has the DNA TGTGCCAGCTTCCAGGGGACAGATAGCAATCAGCCCCAGCATTTT. The rearrangement joins TRBV2 to TRBJ1-5; 7 bases map to TRBD1. This CDR3 is built from 15 residues. Trimming at V came to 8 bases and at J to 0 bases, leaving 7 bases not matched to a gene. Germline V CDR1 and CDR2: SNHLY, FYNNEI.

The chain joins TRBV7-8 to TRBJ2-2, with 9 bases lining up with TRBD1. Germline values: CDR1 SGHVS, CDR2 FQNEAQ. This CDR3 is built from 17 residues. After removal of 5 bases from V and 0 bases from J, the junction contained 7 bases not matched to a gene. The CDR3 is CASSITGQGPNTGELFF. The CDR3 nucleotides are TGTGCCAGCAGCATCACGGGACAGGGCCCGAACACCGGGGAGCTGTTTTTT.

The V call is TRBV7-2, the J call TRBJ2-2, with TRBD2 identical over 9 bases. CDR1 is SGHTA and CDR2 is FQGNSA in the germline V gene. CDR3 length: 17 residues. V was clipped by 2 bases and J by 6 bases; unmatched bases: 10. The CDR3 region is CASSLRGSGRSAGELFF. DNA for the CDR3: TGTGCCAGCAGCTTAAGAGGTAGCGGGAGATCGGCCGGGGAGCTGTTTTTT. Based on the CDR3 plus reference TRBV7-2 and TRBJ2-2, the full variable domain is GAGVSQSPSNKVTEKGKDVELRCDPISGHTALYWYRQSLGQGLEFLIYFQGNSAPDKSGLPSDRFSAERTGGSVSTLTIQRTQQEDSAVYLCASSLRGSGRSAGELFFGEGSRLTVL.

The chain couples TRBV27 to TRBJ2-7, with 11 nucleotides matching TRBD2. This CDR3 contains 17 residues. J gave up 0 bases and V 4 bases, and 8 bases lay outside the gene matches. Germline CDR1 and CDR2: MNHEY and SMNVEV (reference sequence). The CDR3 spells CASSSRLAGWASYEQYF. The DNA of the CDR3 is TGTGCCAGCAGTTCCCGACTAGCGGGGTGGGCCTCCTACGAGCAGTACTTC.

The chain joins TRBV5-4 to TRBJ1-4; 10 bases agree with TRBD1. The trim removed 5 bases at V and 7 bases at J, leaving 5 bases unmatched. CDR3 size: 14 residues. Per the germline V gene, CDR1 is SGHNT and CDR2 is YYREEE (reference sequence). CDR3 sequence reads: CASSWDRGSEKLFF. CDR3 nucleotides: TGTGCCAGCAGTTGGGACAGGGGTAGTGAAAAACTGTTTTTT.

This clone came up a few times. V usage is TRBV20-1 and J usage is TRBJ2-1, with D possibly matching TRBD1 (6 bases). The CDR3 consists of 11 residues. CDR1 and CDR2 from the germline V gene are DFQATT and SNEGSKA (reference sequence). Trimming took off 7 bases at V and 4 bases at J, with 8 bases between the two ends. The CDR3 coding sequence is TGCAGTGGGGGGCTTTACAATGAGCAGTTCTTC. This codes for CSGGLYNEQFF.

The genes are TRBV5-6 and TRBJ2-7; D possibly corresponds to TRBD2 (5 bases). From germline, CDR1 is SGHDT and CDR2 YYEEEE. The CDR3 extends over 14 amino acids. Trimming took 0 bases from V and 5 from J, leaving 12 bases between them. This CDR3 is CASSLAGVRNEQYF. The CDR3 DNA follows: TGTGCCAGCAGCTTGGCCGGGGTAAGGAACGAGCAGTACTTC.

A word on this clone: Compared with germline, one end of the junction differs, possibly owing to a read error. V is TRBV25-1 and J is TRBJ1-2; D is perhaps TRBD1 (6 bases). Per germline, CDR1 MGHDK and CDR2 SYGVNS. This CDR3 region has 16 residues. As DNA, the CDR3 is TGTGCCAGCAGTGAAGAGTCCGGGACAACCGTCTATGGCTACCCCTTC. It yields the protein CASSEESGTTVYGYPF.

The DNA for the CDR3 is TGTGCCAGCAAAACCACAGGGGGTTGGGAGACCCAGTACTTC. Amino acid sequence: CASKTTGGWETQYF. The rearrangement links TRBV2 to TRBJ2-5; 8 bases line up with TRBD1. This CDR3 is built from 14 residues. The V gene end was trimmed by 7 bases and the J gene end by 5 bases; junction bases not matched to a gene: 9. The germline gives CDR1 SNHLY, CDR2 FYNNEI.

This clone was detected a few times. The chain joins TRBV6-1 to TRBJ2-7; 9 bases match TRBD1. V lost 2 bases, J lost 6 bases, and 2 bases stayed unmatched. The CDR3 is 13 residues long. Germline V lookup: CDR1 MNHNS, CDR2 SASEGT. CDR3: CASSETGGCEQYF. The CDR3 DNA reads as TGTGCCAGCAGTGAAACAGGGGGCTGCGAGCAGTACTTC.

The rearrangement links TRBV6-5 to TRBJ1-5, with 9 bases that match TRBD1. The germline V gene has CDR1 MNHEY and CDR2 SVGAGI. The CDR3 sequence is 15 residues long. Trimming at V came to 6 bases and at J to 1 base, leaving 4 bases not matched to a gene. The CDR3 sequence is CASRVGTGSNQPQHF. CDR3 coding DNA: TGTGCCAGCAGAGTTGGGACAGGGAGCAATCAGCCCCAGCATTTT.